One and the same sample provided the 25 T cell receptor beta chains below, sequenced in a study of OX40 agonist ivuxolimab in advanced cancers. Some clones are missing from TCRdb's copy, which holds only in-frame ones; the method was immunoSEQ multiplex PCR. The table lists under 95,000 clones, around 86% of them singletons, with 5.5% to 8% in the top ten. Specimen: CD4+ or CD8+ T cells sorted from blood, collected in a trial of the OX40 agonist ivuxolimab. The receptors shown here come from an adult with an advanced solid tumor such as melanoma, head and neck, liver or kidney cancer.

This clone came up once. The chain carries TRBV5-1 and TRBJ2-4; 7 bases align to TRBD1. The CDR3 is 17 amino acids. Germline-derived CDR1 and CDR2 are SGHRS and YFSETQ. The V gene end was trimmed by 4 bases and the J gene end by 4 bases; junction bases not matched to a gene: 14. CDR3 bases: TGCGCCAGCAGCGTGTCCACAGCAGGGGGTGGAAAAAACATTCAGTACTTC. Protein: CASSVSTAGGGKNIQYF.

J is TRBJ2-7 and V is TRBV5-1; perhaps TRBD1 as D (6 bases). Germline V CDR1 and CDR2: SGHRS, YFSETQ. V dropped 5 bases and J dropped 0 bases, with 12 bases sitting between them. The CDR3 totals 14 residues. CDR3: CASRPGQSSYEQYF. DNA for the CDR3: TGCGCCAGCAGGCCGGGACAAAGCTCCTACGAGCAGTACTTC. The full variable domain, rest sourced from reference TRBV5-1 and TRBJ2-7, is KAGVTQTPRYLIKTRGQQVTLSCSPISGHRSVSWYQQTPGQGLQFLFEYFSETQRNKGNFPGRFSGRQFSNSRSEMNVSTLELGDSALYLCASRPGQSSYEQYFGPGTRLTVT.

The chain employs TRBV10-3 and TRBJ2-1; the match to TRBD2 covers 11 bases. The CDR3 totals 18 residues. Per the germline V gene, CDR1 is ENHRY and CDR2 is SYGVKD. Losses at the gene ends were 1 base for V and 8 bases for J; bases not matched to a gene: 13. CDR3 nucleotide sequence: TGTGCCATCAGTGAGTTCCTTATTCTAGCGGGAGGTATGGATGAGCAGTTCTTC. Translating it yields CAISEFLILAGGMDEQFF.

The V call is TRBV18, the J call TRBJ1-2, with TRBD1 matching over 11 bases. The CDR3 has 15 residues. V shed 6 bases, J shed 3 bases, and the junction held 6 bases outside the gene matches. Germline values: CDR1 KGHSH, CDR2 LQKENI. Here the CDR3 DNA reads TGTGCCAGCTCGGCACCGGGACAGGGGGACTATGGCTACACCTTC. Amino acid sequence: CASSAPGQGDYGYTF.

Written as DNA, the CDR3 is TGTGCCAGTAGTATGCGCCACGGGACTAGCGGAACCTTGTCGGAGAACATTCAGTACTTC. Translating gives CASSMRHGTSGTLSENIQYF. J is TRBJ2-4 and V is TRBV19; 11 bases line up with TRBD2. The CDR3 is made up of 20 amino acids. Germline V lookup: CDR1 LNHDA, CDR2 SQIVND (reference sequence). J gave up 7 bases and V 3 bases, and 20 bases lay outside the gene matches.

The rearrangement joins TRBV19 to TRBJ2-2; no clear D. Trimming took off 1 base at V and 7 bases at J, with 1 base between the two ends. The CDR3 loop spans 11 amino acids. Germline V CDR1 and CDR2: LNHDA, SQIVND (reference sequence). The CDR3 sequence: CASSIGGELFF. The CDR3, as DNA: TGTGCCAGTAGTATAGGCGGGGAGCTGTTTTTT.

This CDR3 is CASSLNSEKLFF. The CDR3 bases are TGTGCCAGCAGCTTAAACAGCGAAAAACTGTTTTTT. This rearrangement joins TRBV5-4 to TRBJ1-4; unclear D gene. The CDR3 covers 12 residues. Germline CDR1 SGHNT, CDR2 YYREEE (reference sequence). The V end was cut by 2 bases, the J end by 8 bases, with 7 bases between.

The chain is built from TRBV14 and TRBJ2-7; D unresolved. Trimming cost V 1 base and J 1 base, with 8 bases left between them. Per the germline V gene, CDR1 is SGHDN and CDR2 is FVKESK. The CDR3 is 14 residues long. DNA for the CDR3: TGTGCCAGCAGCCAAGTTGCGTCATCCTACGAGCAGTACTTC. Translation: CASSQVASSYEQYF. Combining the CDR3 with reference TRBV14 and TRBJ2-7 gives the whole variable domain EAGVTQFPSHSVIEKGQTVTLRCDPISGHDNLYWYRRVMGKEIKFLLHFVKESKQDESGMPNNRFLAERTGGTYSTLKVQPAELEDSGVYFCASSQVASSYEQYFGPGTRLTVT.

The rearrangement links TRBV9 to TRBJ1-4, with 7 bases lining up with TRBD1. This CDR3 region has 15 residues. Per germline, CDR1 SGDLS and CDR2 YYNGEE. J lost 0 bases, V lost 4 bases, and 3 bases had no gene match. DNA for the CDR3: TGTGCCAGCAGCCTAACAGGGGCAACTAATGAAAAACTGTTTTTT. This translates into CASSLTGATNEKLFF.

The J gene is TRBJ2-3, the V gene TRBV18, with D unclear. Trimming left V 9 bases short and J 12 bases short, with 16 bases between. This CDR3 comprises 11 residues. The germline CDR1 and CDR2 sequences are KGHSH and LQKENI. CDR3 region: CASTRPGQQYF. The CDR3 region has the DNA TGTGCCAGTACCAGGCCGGGTCAACAGTATTTT.

This clone has only one observation. The chain employs TRBV30 and TRBJ2-7; D remains ambiguous. V was cut by 2 bases and J by 4 bases, with 15 bases left in between. This CDR3 comprises 14 residues. Germline V gives CDR1 GTSNPN, CDR2 SVGIG (reference sequence). CDR3 sequence reads: CAWSIGPWGYEQYF. Here the CDR3 DNA reads TGTGCCTGGAGTATCGGCCCCTGGGGTTACGAGCAGTACTTC.

The chain employs TRBV5-6 and TRBJ1-5, with D perhaps TRBD1 (6 bases). This CDR3 is 15 amino acids long. V lost 2 bases and J lost 4, with 13 bases in between. Per the germline V gene, CDR1 is SGHDT and CDR2 is YYEEEE. This CDR3 is CASSLLNRVNQPQHF. The CDR3, as DNA: TGTGCCAGCAGCTTACTTAACAGGGTGAATCAGCCCCAGCATTTT.

The chain links TRBV6-5 to TRBJ2-1; D uncertain. The germline V gene encodes CDR1 MNHEY and CDR2 SVGAGI. The CDR3 sequence is 12 residues long. V dropped 5 bases and J dropped 6 bases, with 8 bases sitting between them. For the CDR3, the DNA is TGTGCCAGCAGTCCACCCACCAATGAGCAGTTCTTC. This gives the protein CASSPPTNEQFF.

The chain carries TRBV7-9 and TRBJ2-5, with D tentatively TRBD1 or TRBD2 (5 bases each). There are 14 residues in the CDR3. The germline V gene has CDR1 SEHNR and CDR2 FQNEAQ (reference sequence). V was cut by 8 bases and J by 2 bases, with 15 bases left in between. The CDR3 DNA sequence: TGTGCCAGCGGACCGGGACGTCCTCAAGAGACCCAGTACTTC. It encodes CASGPGRPQETQYF.

The rearrangement uses TRBV5-1 and TRBJ2-2; 15 bases line up with TRBD2. The CDR3 runs to 16 residues. Germline V gene lookup returns CDR1 SGHRS and CDR2 YFSETQ. Trimming at V came to 4 bases and at J to 4 bases, leaving 2 bases not matched to a gene. The CDR3 coding sequence is TGCGCCAGCAGCGGGGGACTAGCGGGAGGCACCGGGGAGCTGTTTTTT. Amino acids: CASSGGLAGGTGELFF.

This clone was recorded a few times. The chain links TRBV6-1 to TRBJ1-2; tentatively, D is TRBD1 (6 bases). Per the germline V gene, CDR1 is MNHNS and CDR2 is SASEGT. The V gene lost 2 bases and the J gene lost 7 bases, with 14 bases spanning the gap. This CDR3 has 14 residues. CDR3 DNA sequence: TGTGCCAGCAGTGAAAGGGGGACCCCCGGTGGCTACACCTTC. This gives the protein CASSERGTPGGYTF.

The chain employs TRBV6-1 and TRBJ1-2; 10 positions match TRBD1. CDR1 MNHNS and CDR2 SASEGT come from the germline V gene. Trimming took 4 bases from V and 6 from J; bases not matched to a gene: 2. This CDR3 has 13 amino acids. The CDR3, as DNA: TGTGCCAGCAGTGGGGGACAGGGGCATGGCTACACCTTC. Encoded protein: CASSGGQGHGYTF.

The chain uses TRBV4-1 and TRBJ1-1; no firm D call. Trimming took 2 bases from V and 5 from J, leaving 12 bases between them. Looked up from germline, CDR1 is MGHRA and CDR2 is YSYEKL. This CDR3 is built from 14 residues. The CDR3 DNA sequence: TGCGCCAGCAGCCAACCATTGGGAAAGACTGAAGCTTTCTTT. It encodes CASSQPLGKTEAFF.

The chain combines TRBV5-1 with TRBJ2-2; the D is unclear. This CDR3 region has 14 residues. The V gene lost 0 bases and the J gene lost 6 bases, with 9 bases spanning the gap. The germline V gene has CDR1 SGHRS and CDR2 YFSETQ. CDR3 sequence (DNA): TGCGCCAGCAGCTTGGGACCCCGGTCCGGGGAGCTGTTTTTT. Translation: CASSLGPRSGELFF. Complete variable domain (other parts from reference TRBV5-1 and TRBJ2-2): KAGVTQTPRYLIKTRGQQVTLSCSPISGHRSVSWYQQTPGQGLQFLFEYFSETQRNKGNFPGRFSGRQFSNSRSEMNVSTLELGDSALYLCASSLGPRSGELFFGEGSRLTVL.

CDR3 nucleotide sequence: TGTGCCAGCAGACGGGGACAGGTACAAGAGACCCAGTACTTC. It codes for CASRRGQVQETQYF. The V and J genes are TRBV27 and TRBJ2-5, with 8 bases aligning to TRBD1. V was pared by 6 bases and J by 2 bases, with 5 bases of the junction left unmatched. Germline V lookup: CDR1 MNHEY, CDR2 SMNVEV (reference sequence). There are 14 residues in the CDR3.

This rearrangement joins TRBV2 to TRBJ2-1; D gene uncertain. V lost 7 bases and J 6 bases, leaving 13 bases between the germline ends. The CDR3 has 13 residues. CDR1 is SNHLY, CDR2 FYNNEI, per germline. CDR3 loop: CASTQQKINEQFF. As DNA, the CDR3 is TGTGCCAGCACTCAACAGAAAATCAATGAGCAGTTCTTC.

The chain uses TRBV6-1 and TRBJ2-7; maybe TRBD1 (5 bases). With 3 bases removed from V and 2 bases from J, the gap between germline ends came to 8 bases. This CDR3 has 13 amino acids. The germline CDR1 and CDR2 sequences are MNHNS and SASEGT. The CDR3 here is CASSETDTYEQYF. In nucleotides, the CDR3 is TGTGCCAGCAGTGAGACAGACACCTACGAGCAGTACTTC.

The V and J genes are TRBV11-3 and TRBJ2-4; tentative D call: TRBD1 (6 bases). The CDR3 is 16 amino acids. Germline loops: CDR1 SGHNT, CDR2 YENEEA. Trimming pared 0 bases from V and 5 bases from J, leaving 14 bases between. CDR3 in amino acids: CASSLEGDIGENIQYF. CDR3 coding DNA: TGTGCCAGCAGCTTAGAGGGGGACATTGGAGAAAACATTCAGTACTTC.

The chain couples TRBV7-2 to TRBJ2-5, with 11 positions matching TRBD1. From germline, CDR1 is SGHTA and CDR2 FQGNSA. There are 14 residues in the CDR3. V was clipped by 5 bases and J by 5 bases; unmatched bases: 4. The CDR3 here is CASSAGQGAETQYF. CDR3 bases: TGTGCCAGCAGCGCCGGACAGGGGGCGGAGACCCAGTACTTC. Full variable domain (remainder filled in from reference TRBV7-2 and TRBJ2-5): GAGVSQSPSNKVTEKGKDVELRCDPISGHTALYWYRQSLGQGLEFLIYFQGNSAPDKSGLPSDRFSAERTGGSVSTLTIQRTQQEDSAVYLCASSAGQGAETQYFGPGTRLLVL.

This chain joins TRBV5-5 and TRBJ1-5; D uncertain. V was trimmed by 1 base and J by 2 bases, leaving 7 bases between them. There are 14 residues in the CDR3. Germline V gene sequence: CDR1 SGHKS, CDR2 YYEKEE (reference sequence). The CDR3 sequence: CASSLLGGNQPQHF. The CDR3 bases are TGTGCCAGCAGCTTGTTAGGAGGCAATCAGCCCCAGCATTTT.